This T cell receptor (beta chain) is drawn from a study of T-cell memory formation after mild COVID-19. Study-wide context: Largely, TCR clusters stayed within a single donor.

Germline CDR1 and CDR2: MNHEY and SVGEGT. V lost 6 bases and J lost 4; bases outside the gene matches: 13. This CDR3 spans 17 amino acids. This clonotype was counted many times. Its cognate antigen is unknown. TCRdb analysed the 5' RACE reads with MiXCR anew, one entry per CDR3 protein. The sample includes roughly 130,000 distinct CDR3 sequences, around 6.3% of them seen just once. Overall study results and limits: Later expanders leaned CD4+, whereas clones that contracted between day 15 and 85 were balanced CD4/CD8. Detection of some responders pre-infection suggested pre-existing cross-reactive memory T cells participated.

The chain couples TRBV6-2 or TRBV6-3 to TRBJ2-1, with TRBD2 matching 9 bases. Material: PBMCs or a T cell subset sorted from them (not recorded which). This clonotype was sampled from an adult woman who had mild COVID-19 (a few samples of this study predate the infection). Cell type and time point are not known. The CDR3 coding sequence is TGTGCCAGCAGCTCAACTCCCCTTAGCGGGAGATACAATGAGCAGTTCTTC. Translation: CASSSTPLSGRYNEQFF.